Described below is a single T cell receptor beta chain sequence and its context. This specimen belongs to a study of early T cells in non-severe SARS-CoV-2 infection. TCRdb re-called the 5' RACE reads with MiXCR, one entry per CDR3 protein. Among 25,000 to 35,000 distinct CDR3 sequences listed, roughly 5.9% were seen once. This receptor was taken from an adult who was a healthcare worker with PCR-confirmed SARS-CoV-2 infection or an uninfected control (not recorded which). Sequenced: whole blood.

The CDR3 nucleotides are TGCAGTGCTAGTCTGGGGGCGCGTCGGAACACCATATATTTT. Amino acid sequence: CSASLGARRNTIYF. J is TRBJ1-3 and V is TRBV20-1, with D perhaps TRBD1 (6 bases). The CDR3 runs 14 residues. Germline V gives CDR1 DFQATT, CDR2 SNEGSKA (reference sequence). V dropped 3 bases and J dropped 7 bases, with 16 bases sitting between them.